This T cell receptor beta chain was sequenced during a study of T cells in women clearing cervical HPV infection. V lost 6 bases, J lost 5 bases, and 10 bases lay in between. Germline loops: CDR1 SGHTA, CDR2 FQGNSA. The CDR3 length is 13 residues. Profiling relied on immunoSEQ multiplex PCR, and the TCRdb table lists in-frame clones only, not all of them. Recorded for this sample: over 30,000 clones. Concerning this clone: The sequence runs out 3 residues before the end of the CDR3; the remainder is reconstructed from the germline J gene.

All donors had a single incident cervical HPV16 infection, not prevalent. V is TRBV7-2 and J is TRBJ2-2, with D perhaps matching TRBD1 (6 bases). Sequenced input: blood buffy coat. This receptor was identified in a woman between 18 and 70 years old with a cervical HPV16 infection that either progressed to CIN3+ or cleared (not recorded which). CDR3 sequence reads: CASSSRGTGELFF. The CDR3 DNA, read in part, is TGTGCCAGCAGTTCCAGGGGTACCGGGGAG. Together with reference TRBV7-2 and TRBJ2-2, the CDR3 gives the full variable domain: GAGVSQSPSNKVTEKGKDVELRCDPISGHTALYWYRQSLGQGLEFLIYFQGNSAPDKSGLPSDRFSAERTGGSVSTLTIQRTQQEDSAVYLCASSSRGTGELFFGEGSRLTVL.